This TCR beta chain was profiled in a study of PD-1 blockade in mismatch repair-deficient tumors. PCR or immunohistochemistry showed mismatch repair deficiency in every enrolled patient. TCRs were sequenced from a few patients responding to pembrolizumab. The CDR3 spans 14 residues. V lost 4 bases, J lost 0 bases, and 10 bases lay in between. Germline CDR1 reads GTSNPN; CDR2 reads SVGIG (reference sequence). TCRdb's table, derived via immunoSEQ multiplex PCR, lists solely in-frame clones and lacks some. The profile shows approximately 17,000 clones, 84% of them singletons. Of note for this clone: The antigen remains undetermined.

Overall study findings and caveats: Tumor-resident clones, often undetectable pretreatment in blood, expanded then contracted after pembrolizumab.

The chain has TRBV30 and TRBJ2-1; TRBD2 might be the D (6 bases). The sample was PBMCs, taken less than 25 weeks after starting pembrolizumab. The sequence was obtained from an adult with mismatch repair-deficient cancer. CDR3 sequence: CAWTGGSSYNEQFF. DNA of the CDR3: TGTGCCTGGACCGGAGGGAGCTCCTACAATGAGCAGTTCTTC.